The clone carrying this TCR beta chain was seen repeatedly, ten times or more. Losses at the gene ends were 6 bases for V and 6 bases for J; bases not matched to a gene: 10. Germline V CDR1 and CDR2: DFQATT, SNEGSKA (reference sequence). The CDR3 is 13 amino acids. TCRdb fed the 5' RACE reads into MiXCR, producing one record per CDR3 protein. Of 68,000 or so distinct CDR3 sequences in the sample, approximately 10% were seen once. The sample is drawn from a study of early T cells in non-severe SARS-CoV-2 infection. The genes are TRBV20-1 and TRBJ2-7, with 8 bases matching TRBD1. Sequenced sample: whole blood. The sequence derives from an adult who was a healthcare worker with PCR-confirmed SARS-CoV-2 infection or an uninfected control (not recorded which). This chain's CDR3 is CSATATGVPEQYF. The CDR3 coding sequence is TGCAGTGCCACAGCGACAGGGGTTCCCGAGCAGTACTTC.